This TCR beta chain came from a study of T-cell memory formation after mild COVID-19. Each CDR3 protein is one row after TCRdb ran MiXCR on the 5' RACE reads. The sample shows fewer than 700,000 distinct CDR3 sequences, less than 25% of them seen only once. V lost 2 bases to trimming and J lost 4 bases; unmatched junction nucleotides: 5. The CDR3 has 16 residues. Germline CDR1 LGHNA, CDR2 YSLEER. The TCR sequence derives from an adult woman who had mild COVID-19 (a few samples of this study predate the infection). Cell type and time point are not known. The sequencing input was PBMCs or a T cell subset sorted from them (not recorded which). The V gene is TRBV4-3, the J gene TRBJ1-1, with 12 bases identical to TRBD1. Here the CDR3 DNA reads TGCGCCAGCAGCCAATGGGACAGGGGGCAAGGCACTGAAGCTTTCTTT. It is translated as CASSQWDRGQGTEAFF.